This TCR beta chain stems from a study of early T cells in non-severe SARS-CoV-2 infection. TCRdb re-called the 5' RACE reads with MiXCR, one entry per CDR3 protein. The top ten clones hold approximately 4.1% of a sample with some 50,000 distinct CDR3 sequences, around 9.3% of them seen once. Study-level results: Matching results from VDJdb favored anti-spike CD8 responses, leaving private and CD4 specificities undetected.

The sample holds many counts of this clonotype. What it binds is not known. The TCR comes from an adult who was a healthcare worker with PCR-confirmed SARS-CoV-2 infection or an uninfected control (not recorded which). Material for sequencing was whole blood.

As DNA, the CDR3 is TGTGCCAGCAGCTTCGGCGGGGTGAACACCGGGGAGCTGTTTTTT. As protein: CASSFGGVNTGELFF. The chain uses TRBV7-2 and TRBJ2-2, with a possible D match to TRBD2 (6 bases). Per the germline V gene, CDR1 is SGHTA and CDR2 is FQGNSA. The CDR3 contains 15 residues. V was shortened by 3 bases and J by 1 base, with 9 bases between the two germline ends.